This T cell receptor (beta chain) was captured in a study of OX40 agonist ivuxolimab in advanced cancers. Study details: Patients were dosed intravenously with ivuxolimab at 0.01 to 10 mg/kg every 2 weeks. The dose-escalation cohort was about 87% male, with a mean age of around 60 years, ranging roughly 20 to 90.

Here immunoSEQ multiplex PCR was the method, and the copy in TCRdb shows in-frame clones only, minus some. The table includes approximately 62,000 clones, 89% detected once. Germline V gives CDR1 MDHEN, CDR2 SYDVKM. V lost 5 bases and J 3 bases, leaving 11 bases between the germline ends. CDR3 length equals 13 residues. General study findings and limits: The mean number of expanded clones was higher in CD8+ T cells than in CD4+. Clonal expansion by week 6 occurred in CD4+ and CD8+ blood T cells (at 0.1 to 3.0 mg/kg).

As concerns this clone: Antigen: not known.

The source was CD4+ or CD8+ T cells sorted from blood, collected in a trial of the OX40 agonist ivuxolimab. V is TRBV28 and J is TRBJ2-7; D is possibly TRBD2 (7 bases). The sequence was collected from an adult with an advanced solid tumor such as melanoma, head and neck, liver or kidney cancer. CDR3 DNA: TGTGCCAGCAGTAGCGGGACATACTACGAGCAGTACTTC. This translates into CASSSGTYYEQYF.